This T cell receptor beta chain is from a study of cytomegalovirus exposure and HLA in healthy donors. Overall study findings and caveats: Cytomegalovirus association was listed for 150 to 200 TCR beta chains. While the bulk of TCR sequences proved rare, some public TCRs turned up in many donors.

Worth noting for this clone: No antigen is known for it.

Some clones are missing from TCRdb's copy, which holds only in-frame ones; the method was immunoSEQ multiplex PCR. Among 140,000 to 150,000 clones listed, roughly 93% were seen once. CDR1 and CDR2 from the germline V gene are SGHDT and YYEEEE. There are 14 residues in the CDR3. Deletions cut 2 bases from V and 5 bases from J, with 14 bases between. The specimen was PBMCs. This receptor was obtained from a man aged 18 to 30 in good health and CMV-seropositive. The chain employs TRBV5-6 and TRBJ2-7; maybe TRBD2 (5 bases). CDR3 coding DNA: TGTGCCAGCAGCTTTATAACGGGATTCGACGAGCAGTACTTC. Residues: CASSFITGFDEQYF.